The 20 T cell receptor beta chains given below trace back to one sample, sequenced in a study of cytomegalovirus exposure and HLA in healthy donors. Use of 60 Vbeta and 13 Jbeta primers characterized the PCR. This table comes from immunoSEQ multiplex PCR, and its TCRdb copy is limited to in-frame clones, with some not included. Of fewer than 200,000 clones in the sample, around 80% were seen once. The sample taken for sequencing was PBMCs. The receptors stem from a woman aged 18-35 years in good health and CMV-seronegative.

The chain is built from TRBV6-6 and TRBJ1-4, with D possibly matching TRBD1 (5 bases). Deletions cut 6 bases from V and 7 bases from J, with 21 bases between. In germline, CDR1 is MNHNY, CDR2 SVGAGI (reference sequence). CDR3 length: 16 amino acids. CDR3 DNA sequence: TGTGCCAGCAGCTCTCCAGGAGGGACCGGGACTGAAAAACTGTTTTTT. This sequence encodes CASSSPGGTGTEKLFF.

The CDR3 coding sequence is TGTGCCAGCAGTGACTGGCTAAAAGTGGGGGCTAAAGCTTTCTTT. It yields the protein CASSDWLKVGAKAFF. The chain recombines TRBV6-6 with TRBJ1-1, with D possibly being TRBD1 (6 bases). This CDR3 region has 15 residues. With 5 bases removed from V and 9 bases from J, the gap between germline ends came to 22 bases. The germline V gene has CDR1 MNHNY and CDR2 SVGAGI (reference sequence).

The V gene is TRBV6-5, the J gene TRBJ2-3, with TRBD2 identical over 10 bases. CDR1 is MNHEY, CDR2 SVGAGI, per germline. This CDR3 is built from 15 residues. Unmatched junction bases numbered 8, after V lost 9 bases and J lost 2 bases. The CDR3 loop reads CASSLLAGFTDTQYF. DNA of the CDR3: TGTGCCAGTTCTTTACTAGCGGGATTCACAGATACGCAGTATTTT.

The rearrangement joins TRBV28 to TRBJ1-5; 9 positions match TRBD1. Germline trimming cut 6 bases from V and 4 bases from J; bases unmatched to any gene: 4. Germline V gene sequence: CDR1 MDHEN, CDR2 SYDVKM. This CDR3 spans 14 amino acids. In DNA, the CDR3 is TGTGCCAGCAGGACAGGGGGGATTAATCAGCCCCAGCATTTT. This sequence encodes CASRTGGINQPQHF.

The V gene is TRBV27, the J gene TRBJ2-3; 9 positions match TRBD2. The germline V gene encodes CDR1 MNHEY and CDR2 SMNVEV (reference sequence). The CDR3 has 17 residues. Unmatched junction bases numbered 10, after V lost 6 bases and J lost 0 bases. In DNA form, the CDR3 reads TGTGCCAGCAGCTTGGTAGGGACTAGCAGTAGCACAGATACGCAGTATTTT. It codes for CASSLVGTSSSTDTQYF.

V usage is TRBV28 and J usage is TRBJ2-5; 10 bases line up with TRBD1. TRBJ2-7 explains the end of the DNA better; the J call may be wrong. The length of the CDR3 is 13 residues. The germline V gene has CDR1 MDHEN and CDR2 SYDVKM. CDR3 region: CASRTGGVYEQYF. CDR3 nucleotide sequence: TGTGCCAGCCGGACAGGGGGTGTCTACGAGCAGTACTTC.

In this sample, this clone turned up a few times. This chain connects TRBV19 to TRBJ2-7; 7 bases line up with TRBD2. CDR3 size: 14 residues. V shed 4 bases and J 5 bases; nucleotides not matched to a gene: 8. Germline V gives CDR1 LNHDA, CDR2 SQIVND (reference sequence). The CDR3, as DNA: TGTGCCAGTAGTACCGCGGGAGCCATCCACGAGCAGTACTTC. Its translation is CASSTAGAIHEQYF.

V is TRBV25-1 and J is TRBJ1-1; tentatively, D is TRBD1 (6 bases). This CDR3 has 15 amino acids. Trimming stripped 3 bases from V and 1 base from J, with 12 bases between. Per the germline V gene, CDR1 is MGHDK and CDR2 is SYGVNS. CDR3 nucleotide sequence: TGTGCCAGCAGTGATGGGGACAAGGGGAACACTGAAGCTTTCTTT. Amino acids: CASSDGDKGNTEAFF.

The table lists this clone with a count of one. CDR3 loop: CASSSSLLNTEAFF. CDR3 in DNA: TGTGCCAGCAGTTCCAGTCTCCTGAACACTGAAGCTTTCTTT. The chain couples TRBV6-6 to TRBJ1-1; D not certain. Trimming pared 4 bases from V and 0 bases from J, leaving 9 bases between. This CDR3 contains 14 residues. Germline V gene sequence: CDR1 MNHNY, CDR2 SVGAGI (reference sequence).

This chain links TRBV28 with TRBJ2-4; 7 bases map to TRBD2. J was trimmed by 0 bases and V by 10 bases; bases with no gene match: 9. This CDR3 region has 15 residues. The germline V gene has CDR1 MDHEN and CDR2 SYDVKM. CDR3 residues: CATRGGSLAKNIQYF. As DNA, the CDR3 is TGTGCCACCCGGGGAGGGTCCCTAGCCAAAAACATTCAGTACTTC.

This rearrangement joins TRBV28 to TRBJ2-7, with 9 bases aligning to TRBD2. The CDR3 covers 16 residues. The J segment lost 4 bases and the V segment lost 6 bases, leaving 13 bases of the junction unmatched. Germline V lookup: CDR1 MDHEN, CDR2 SYDVKM. The CDR3 DNA reads as TGTGCCAGCAGGCCAGACAATAGCGGGAGTAAATACGAGCAGTACTTC. Its protein is CASRPDNSGSKYEQYF.

The chain has TRBV6-1 and TRBJ2-1; 7 nucleotides agree with TRBD1. The length of the CDR3 is 18 residues. Losses at the gene ends were 0 bases for V and 5 bases for J; bases not matched to a gene: 13. In germline, CDR1 is MNHNS, CDR2 SASEGT. The CDR3 loop is CASSEADYRGQLNNEQFF. The CDR3 nucleotides are TGTGCCAGCAGTGAAGCCGATTACAGGGGCCAGCTAAACAATGAGCAGTTCTTC.

CDR3: CASSKSQNRQPQHF. The CDR3 DNA sequence: TGTGCCAGCAGCAAATCACAGAACCGTCAGCCCCAGCATTTT. J is TRBJ1-5 and V is TRBV21-1; the DNA was not compared with TRBD1, the D call given in the table. TRBV21-1 is reported as a pseudogene. The length of the CDR3 is 14 residues.

The chain is built from TRBV5-1 and TRBJ1-1; D perhaps matches TRBD1 (6 bases). V was pared by 2 bases and J by 0 bases, with 11 bases between. The germline V gene encodes CDR1 SGHRS and CDR2 YFSETQ. The CDR3 extends over 15 amino acids. CDR3 nucleotide sequence: TGCGCCAGCAGCTTTGGGGGCCCGTTGAACACTGAAGCTTTCTTT. It yields the protein CASSFGGPLNTEAFF.

The V and J genes are TRBV6-5 and TRBJ2-3; 7 bases align to TRBD1. The CDR3 spans 16 residues. Germline assignment: CDR1 MNHEY and CDR2 SVGAGI. The V segment lost 0 bases and the J segment 2 bases; nucleotides outside the gene matches: 5. CDR3 protein: CASSYSAGGFTDTQYF. The CDR3 bases are TGTGCCAGCAGTTACTCGGCAGGGGGTTTCACAGATACGCAGTATTTT.

The chain employs TRBV27 and TRBJ1-4; D might be TRBD1 (5 bases). The CDR3 spans 12 residues. Germline V lookup: CDR1 MNHEY, CDR2 SMNVEV (reference sequence). V lost 9 bases and J 5 bases, leaving 10 bases between the germline ends. CDR3 amino acids: CARGALNEKLFF. CDR3 in DNA: TGTGCCAGAGGGGCCTTAAATGAAAAACTGTTTTTT.

This rearrangement joins TRBV30 to TRBJ1-2; D unresolved. Trimming stripped 0 bases from V and 4 bases from J, with 21 bases between. This CDR3 spans 17 amino acids. Looked up from germline, CDR1 is GTSNPN and CDR2 is SVGIG (reference sequence). The CDR3 DNA reads TGTGCCTGGAGTGTAGGAGGACTCAATCTCATCATCTATGGCTACACCTTC. This gives the protein CAWSVGGLNLIIYGYTF.

This chain joins TRBV28 and TRBJ2-3; D gene ambiguous. The V and J ends lost 6 bases and 4 bases respectively, with 2 bases between them. CDR3 length equals 10 residues. Germline V CDR1 and CDR2: MDHEN, SYDVKM. Written as DNA, the CDR3 is TGTGCCAGCAGCTCAGATACGCAGTATTTT. Amino acid sequence: CASSSDTQYF.

The CDR3 protein is CASSLGQAENTGELFF. CDR3 sequence (DNA): TGTGCCAGCAGTCTCGGACAGGCCGAGAACACCGGGGAGCTGTTTTTT. The gene calls are TRBV27 and TRBJ2-2; TRBD1 matches at 7 bases. Trimming at V came to 5 bases and at J to 1 base, leaving 7 bases not matched to a gene. The CDR3 has 16 residues. CDR1 MNHEY and CDR2 SMNVEV come from the germline V gene (reference sequence).

The chain recombines TRBV4-1 with TRBJ1-2; no definite D call. V lost 1 base to trimming and J lost 5 bases, with 11 bases between them. CDR1 and CDR2 from the germline V gene are MGHRA and YSYEKL. The CDR3 spans 14 residues. The CDR3 bases are TGCGCCAGCAGCCAAGCGGGAACAGTTTATGGCTACACCTTC. It yields the protein CASSQAGTVYGYTF.